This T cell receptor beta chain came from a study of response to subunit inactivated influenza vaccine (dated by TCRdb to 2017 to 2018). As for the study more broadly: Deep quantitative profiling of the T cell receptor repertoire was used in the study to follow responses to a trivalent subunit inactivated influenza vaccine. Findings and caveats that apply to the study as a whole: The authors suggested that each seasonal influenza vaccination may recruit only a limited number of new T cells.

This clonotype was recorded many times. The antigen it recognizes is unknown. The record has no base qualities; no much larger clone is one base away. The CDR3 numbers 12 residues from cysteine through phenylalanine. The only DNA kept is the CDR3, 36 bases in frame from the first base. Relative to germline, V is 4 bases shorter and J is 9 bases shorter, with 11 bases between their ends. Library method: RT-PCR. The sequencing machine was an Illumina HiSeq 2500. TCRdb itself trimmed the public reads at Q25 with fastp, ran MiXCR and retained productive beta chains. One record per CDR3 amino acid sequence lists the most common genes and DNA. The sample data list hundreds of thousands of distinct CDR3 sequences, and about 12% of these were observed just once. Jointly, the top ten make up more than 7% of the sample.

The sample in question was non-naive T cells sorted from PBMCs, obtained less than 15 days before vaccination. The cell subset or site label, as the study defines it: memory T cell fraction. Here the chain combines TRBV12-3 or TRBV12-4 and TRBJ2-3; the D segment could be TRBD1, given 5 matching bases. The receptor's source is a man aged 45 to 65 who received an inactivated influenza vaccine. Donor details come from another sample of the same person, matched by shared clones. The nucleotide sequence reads TGTGCCAGCAGTTCAGGGTTTATCACGCAGTATTTT. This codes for CASSSGFITQYF.